This T cell receptor (beta chain) was recovered during a study of OX40 agonist ivuxolimab in advanced cancers. In its sample, this clone was seen once. Germline V gene sequence: CDR1 MDHEN, CDR2 SYDVKM. This CDR3 has 13 residues. The ends lost 6 bases at V and 5 bases at J; junction bases unmatched: 7. Clones were read by immunoSEQ multiplex PCR, and TCRdb kept only the in-frame ones, dropping some. The table records just over 95,000 clones, about 85% of them present only once. The receptor comes from an adult with an advanced solid tumor such as melanoma, head and neck, liver or kidney cancer. The J gene is TRBJ2-7, the V gene TRBV28, with 7 bases matching TRBD1. The input for sequencing was CD4+ or CD8+ T cells sorted from blood, taken in a trial of the OX40 agonist ivuxolimab. In nucleotides, the CDR3 is TGTGCCAGCAGCCTGGGACAGAGGGACGAGCAGTACTTC. Protein: CASSLGQRDEQYF.